A selection of T cell receptor beta chains follows, all from one sample in a study of blood T cell repertoires in COVID-19. Produced via immunoSEQ multiplex PCR; TCRdb's table is partial and in-frame only. The repertoire consists of about 100,000 clones, with roughly nine tenths occurring once and the leading ten covering around a sixth. Sequences were obtained from peripheral blood. These TCRs come from a man in his forties or fifties with acute or convalescent COVID-19. CDR3s include the opening cysteine and the closing phenylalanine or tryptophan. The D gene is left open where the match is weak. The listing skips clone size in some rows; elsewhere it reads once, few, many or a size class.

clone_size	j_call	v_call	d_call	cdr3_aa	cdr3_nt
NA	TRBJ1-5	TRBV19	NA	CASSSGILSNQPQHF	TGTGCCAGTAGTTCAGGGATCTTGAGCAATCAGCCCCAGCATTTT
few	TRBJ1-1	TRBV19	NA	CASSILQGRAFF	TGTGCCAGTAGTATCTTACAGGGTAGAGCTTTCTTT
NA	TRBJ2-4	TRBV10-3	TRBD1	CAISPGTGGAGQYF	TGTGCCATCAGTCCCGGGACAGGGGGCGCGGGTCAGTACTTC
NA	TRBJ2-3	TRBV5-8	TRBD2	CASSSGTSGFTDTQYF	TGTGCCAGCAGTTCCGGGACTAGCGGGTTCACAGATACGCAGTATTTT
NA	TRBJ1-2	TRBV12-3/TRBV12-4	NA	CASSLGTVSGYTF	TGTGCCAGCAGTTTAGGGACAGTATCTGGCTACACCTTC
NA	TRBJ1-6	TRBV5-4	NA	CASSPNRDSPLHF	TGTGCCAGCAGCCCCAACAGGGATTCACCCCTCCACTTT
NA	TRBJ1-1	TRBV5-1	NA	CASSSDMFREAFF	TGCGCCAGCAGCTCCGACATGTTTAGGGAAGCTTTCTTT
NA	TRBJ1-1	TRBV19	NA	CASSIEATPNTEAFF	TGTGCCAGTAGTATTGAGGCAACACCGAACACTGAAGCTTTCTTT
NA	TRBJ1-2	TRBV7-9	TRBD1	CASSSYRGSAGYTF	TGTGCCAGCAGCTCATACAGGGGGTCTGCTGGCTACACCTTC
NA	TRBJ1-2	TRBV27	NA	CASSPRGAFHYGYTF	TGTGCCAGCAGCCCCAGGGGCGCCTTTCACTATGGCTACACCTTC
NA	TRBJ2-3	TRBV9	TRBD2	CASSVRLAGGESTDTQYF	TGTGCCAGCAGCGTTCGACTAGCGGGGGGAGAAAGCACAGATACGCAGTATTTT
NA	TRBJ1-5	TRBV6-1	NA	CASSEQGRWSNQPQHF	TGTGCCAGCAGTGAACAGGGGCGGTGGAGCAATCAGCCCCAGCATTTT
once	TRBJ2-5	TRBV21-1	NA	CASSTSGGEETQYF	TGTGCCAGCAGCACTTCCGGAGGGGAAGAGACCCAGTACTTC
NA	TRBJ1-2	TRBV19	NA	CASSIPRPGYGYTF	TGTGCCAGTAGTATCCCCCGGCCAGGGTATGGCTACACCTTC
few	TRBJ2-2	TRBV27	TRBD2	CASRGGGYTGELFF	TGTGCCAGCAGGGGCGGGGGGTACACCGGGGAGCTGTTTTTT
NA	TRBJ2-2	TRBV6-2/TRBV6-3	NA	CASSHRRGLFF	TGTGCCAGCAGTCATCGCAGGGGTCTGTTTTTT
NA	TRBJ2-2	TRBV15	NA	CATSRDLRVLDTGELFF	TGTGCCACCAGCAGAGATCTCAGGGTTTTGGACACCGGGGAGCTGTTTTTT